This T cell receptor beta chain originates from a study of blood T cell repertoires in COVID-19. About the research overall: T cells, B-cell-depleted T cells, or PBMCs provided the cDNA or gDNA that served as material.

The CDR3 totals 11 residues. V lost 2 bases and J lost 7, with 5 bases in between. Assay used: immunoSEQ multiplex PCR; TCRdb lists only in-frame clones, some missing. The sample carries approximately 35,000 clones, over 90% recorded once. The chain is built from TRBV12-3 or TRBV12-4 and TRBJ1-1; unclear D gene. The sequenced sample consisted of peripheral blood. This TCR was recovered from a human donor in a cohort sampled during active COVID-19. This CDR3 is CASSLFGEAFF. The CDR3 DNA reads TGTGCCAGCAGTTTATTCGGTGAAGCTTTCTTT.